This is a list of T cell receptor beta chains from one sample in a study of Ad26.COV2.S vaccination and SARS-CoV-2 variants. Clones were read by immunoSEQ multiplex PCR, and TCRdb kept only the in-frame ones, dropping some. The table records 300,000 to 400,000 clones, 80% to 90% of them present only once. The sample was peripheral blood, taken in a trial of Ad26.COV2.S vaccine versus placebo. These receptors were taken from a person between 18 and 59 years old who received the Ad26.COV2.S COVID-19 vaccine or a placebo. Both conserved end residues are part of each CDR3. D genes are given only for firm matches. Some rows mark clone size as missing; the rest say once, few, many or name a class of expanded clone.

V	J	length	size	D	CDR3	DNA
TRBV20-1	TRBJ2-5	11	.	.	CSALLQKTQYF	TGCAGTGCCCTCCTCCAGAAGACCCAGTACTTC
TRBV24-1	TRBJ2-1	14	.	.	CATSDYRVSNEQFF	TGTGCCACCAGTGATTACAGGGTTAGCAATGAGCAGTTCTTC
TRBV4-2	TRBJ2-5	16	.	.	CASSQLARGLEETQYF	TGTGCCAGCAGCCAACTGGCACGGGGGCTTGAAGAGACCCAGTACTTC
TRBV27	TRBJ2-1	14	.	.	CASRTRGVWNEQFF	TGTGCCAGCAGGACTAGGGGGGTGTGGAATGAGCAGTTCTTC
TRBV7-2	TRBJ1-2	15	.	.	CASSLGSREGYGYTF	TGTGCCAGCAGCTTAGGATCCAGGGAGGGCTATGGCTACACCTTC
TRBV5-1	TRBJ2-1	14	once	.	CASSAGASYNEQFF	TGCGCCAGCAGTGCTGGGGCCTCCTACAATGAGCAGTTCTTC
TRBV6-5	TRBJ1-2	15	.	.	CASSSTGLANYGYTF	TGTGCCAGCTCCAGTACAGGGTTAGCTAACTATGGCTACACCTTC
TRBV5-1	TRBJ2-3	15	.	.	CASSSRAWSADTQYF	TGCGCCAGCAGCTCCCGGGCCTGGTCGGCAGATACGCAGTATTTT
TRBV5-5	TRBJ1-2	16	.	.	CASSLARSRANYGYTF	TGTGCCAGCAGCTTGGCCAGGAGCAGAGCTAACTATGGCTACACCTTC
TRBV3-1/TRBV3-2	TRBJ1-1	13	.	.	CASSQARYTEAFF	TGTGCCAGCAGCCAAGCGCGGTACACTGAAGCTTTCTTT
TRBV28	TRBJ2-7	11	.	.	CASSFSYEQYF	TGTGCCAGCAGTTTCAGTTACGAGCAGTACTTC
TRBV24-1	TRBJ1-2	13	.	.	CATSGGVPYGYTF	TGTGCCACCAGTGGCGGAGTCCCCTATGGCTACACCTTC
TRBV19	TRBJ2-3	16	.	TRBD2	CASSLLVSGGQDTQYF	TGTGCCAGTAGTCTTCTCGTTAGCGGGGGGCAGGATACGCAGTATTTT
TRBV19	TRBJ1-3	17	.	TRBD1	CASGERRQGRAGNTIYF	TGTGCCAGTGGGGAACGGAGACAGGGCCGCGCTGGAAACACCATATATTTT
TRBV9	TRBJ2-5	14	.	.	CASSVGDQKETQYF	TGTGCCAGCAGCGTAGGGGACCAAAAAGAGACCCAGTACTTC